The 32 T cell receptor beta chains in this list originate from one sample, sequenced in a study of human T cells and chemical hapten exposure. TCRdb fed the RACE reads into MiXCR, producing one record per CDR3 protein. The sample has tens of thousands of distinct CDR3 sequences; 7% to 10% are singletons. Time point indicated: patch test 1, 2 weeks after DPC sensitization. Treatment described: therapeutic diphenylcyclopropenone sensitization with weekly scalp DPC. Material: whole blood, obtained in connection with sensitization to the hapten diphenylcyclopropenone (DPC). All receptors come from a woman aged 40 to 50 with alopecia areata. Some clones in this sample may be carry-over from other donors' samples.

This clonotype was seen more than once but under ten times. The chain uses TRBV7-9 and TRBJ1-2; no reliable D call. V lost 4 bases and J lost 1, with 10 bases in between. The CDR3 extends over 14 amino acids. Germline loops: CDR1 SEHNR, CDR2 FQNEAQ (reference sequence). The CDR3 DNA is TGTGCCAGCAGCTGGGTAGGAGATAACTATGGCTACACCTTC. As protein: CASSWVGDNYGYTF. The whole variable domain, filled in from reference TRBV7-9 and TRBJ1-2, reads DTGVSQNPRHKITKRGQNVTFRCDPISEHNRLYWYRQTLGQGPEFLTYFQNEAQLEKSRLLSDRFSAERPKGSFSTLEIQRTEQGDSAMYLCASSWVGDNYGYTFGSGTRLTVV.

This rearrangement joins TRBV29-1 to TRBJ2-3; TRBD2 matches at 10 bases. The germline V gene has CDR1 SQVTM and CDR2 ANQGSEA. V lost 6 bases to trimming and J lost 4 bases; unmatched junction nucleotides: 4. The CDR3 has 13 residues. The DNA for the CDR3 is TGCAGCGTCCAGACTAGCGGGTCAGATACGCAGTATTTT. Residues: CSVQTSGSDTQYF.

This clonotype was detected many times. This chain uses TRBV7-9 with TRBJ1-3, with 9 bases lining up with TRBD1. V shed 4 bases, J shed 2 bases, and the junction held 0 bases outside the gene matches. CDR1 SEHNR and CDR2 FQNEAQ come from the germline V gene (reference sequence). The CDR3 length is 14 residues. CDR3 amino acids: CASSWTGAGNTIYF. DNA for the CDR3: TGTGCCAGCAGCTGGACAGGGGCTGGAAACACCATATATTTT.

This clonotype has just a few counts. The chain has TRBV20-1 and TRBJ1-1; D is ambiguous. The CDR3 is made up of 9 amino acids. Trimming removed 0 bases from V and 14 bases from J, with 7 bases in between. The germline V gene encodes CDR1 DFQATT and CDR2 SNEGSKA (reference sequence). The CDR3 DNA sequence: TGCAGTGCTAGAGATCTCGGATTCTTT. Translation: CSARDLGFF.

This clonotype was seen at least ten times. The chain joins TRBV28 to TRBJ2-2; 7 bases are a match to TRBD2. V was clipped by 4 bases and J by 4 bases; unmatched bases: 12. Germline CDR1 is MDHEN and CDR2 is SYDVKM. The CDR3 is made up of 17 amino acids. The CDR3, as DNA: TGTGCCAGCAGTTCTCTAGCGGATACCTTCCTCACCGGGGAGCTGTTTTTT. Translated: CASSSLADTFLTGELFF. Full variable domain (rest looked up from reference TRBV28 and TRBJ2-2): DVKVTQSSRYLVKRTGEKVFLECVQDMDHENMFWYRQDPGLGLRLIYFSYDVKMKEKGDIPEGYSVSREKKERFSLILESASTNQTSMYLCASSSLADTFLTGELFFGEGSRLTVL.

This clonotype was observed a few times. The chain joins TRBV6-2 or TRBV6-3 to TRBJ2-3; D possibly corresponds to TRBD2 (6 bases). Trimming shortened V by 0 bases and J by 2 bases, and 18 bases separated the two germline ends. This CDR3 spans 18 amino acids. Germline-derived CDR1 and CDR2 are MNHEY and SVGEGT. The CDR3 reads CASSYSQGRRGTTDTQYF. For the CDR3, the DNA is TGTGCCAGCAGTTACTCCCAAGGAAGGCGGGGAACCACAGATACGCAGTATTTT.

This clonotype showed up just a few times. CDR3 bases: TGTGCCAGCAGGTCAACAGCGAACACTGAAGCTTTCTTT. The encoded protein is CASRSTANTEAFF. The V and J genes are TRBV3-1 and TRBJ1-1; no firm D call. Germline CDR1 reads LGHDT; CDR2 reads YNNKEL (reference sequence). Between the trimmed V and J ends, which lost 6 bases and 1 base, there was a span of 9 bases. The CDR3 covers 13 residues.

The rearrangement links TRBV28 to TRBJ2-2; D is uncertain. V gave up 8 bases and J gave up 4 bases, with 11 bases separating them. The V gene's germline CDR1 is MDHEN and CDR2 SYDVKM. The CDR3 length is 13 residues. DNA of the CDR3: TGTGCCAGCGGTGAAGTAGGCACCGGGGAGCTGTTTTTT. Translating gives CASGEVGTGELFF.

This clonotype was seen at least ten times. The genes are TRBV11-2 and TRBJ2-6; D unresolved. CDR1 SGHAT and CDR2 FQNNGV come from the germline V gene. The CDR3 is made up of 15 amino acids. V was clipped by 5 bases and J by 0 bases, with 8 bases between them. The CDR3 coding sequence is TGTGCCAGCAGCCACTACAGCTCTGGGGCCAACGTCCTGACTTTC. Its translation is CASSHYSSGANVLTF.

This clonotype appeared many times. The genes are TRBV7-6 and TRBJ2-2; either TRBD1 or TRBD2 may fit D (5 bases each). The CDR3 contains 14 residues. CDR1 and CDR2 (germline): SGHVS, FNYEAQ. The V end lost 5 bases, the J end lost 6 bases, and 13 bases lay between the germline ends. CDR3 loop: CASSTSEGSGELFF. The DNA of the CDR3 is TGTGCCAGCAGCACGAGTGAGGGGTCCGGGGAGCTGTTTTTT.

This clonotype showed up many times. The rearrangement uses TRBV7-8 and TRBJ2-2, with D maybe TRBD1 (6 bases). The CDR3 is 14 residues long. Between the trimmed V and J ends, which lost 5 bases and 6 bases, there was a span of 13 bases. Germline CDR1 SGHVS, CDR2 FQNEAQ. CDR3 DNA: TGTGCCAGCAGCCGCACAGGGTACGCCGGGGAGCTGTTTTTT. Residues: CASSRTGYAGELFF.

This clonotype was detected many times. The V call is TRBV2, the J call TRBJ1-6; 9 bases match TRBD1. The CDR3 has 22 amino acids. The ends lost 4 bases at V and 6 bases at J; junction bases unmatched: 25. Germline values: CDR1 SNHLY, CDR2 FYNNEI. The CDR3 reads CASSGTPGGTGPNMGPNSPLHF. The CDR3, as DNA: TGTGCCAGCAGTGGTACTCCCGGCGGGACAGGGCCCAATATGGGACCTAATTCACCCCTCCACTTT.

In its sample, this clonotype was seen many times. The V and J genes are TRBV6-2 or TRBV6-3 and TRBJ2-5; weak D call: TRBD2 (6 bases). The V gene's germline CDR1 is MNHEY and CDR2 SVGEGT. This CDR3 is built from 12 residues. Between the trimmed V and J ends, which lost 8 bases and 4 bases, there was a span of 11 bases. In DNA, the CDR3 is TGTGCCAGCTGGACCGGGGGAGAGACCCAGTACTTC. Translation gives CASWTGGETQYF.

This clonotype appeared many times. The rearrangement uses TRBV6-2 or TRBV6-3 and TRBJ2-2, with TRBD2 matching over 9 bases. This CDR3 has 17 amino acids. The trim removed 4 bases at V and 1 base at J, leaving 7 bases unmatched. Germline lookup yields CDR1 MNHEY and CDR2 SVGEGT. The CDR3, as DNA: TGTGCCAGCAGTTCCCTCCAACTAGCGGGGAACACCGGGGAGCTGTTTTTT. Its protein product is CASSSLQLAGNTGELFF.

This clonotype was observed many times. This rearrangement joins TRBV12-3 or TRBV12-4 to TRBJ2-3; TRBD1 matches at 7 bases. J gave up 8 bases and V 6 bases, and 14 bases lay outside the gene matches. This CDR3 spans 15 amino acids. The DNA of the CDR3 is TGTGCCAGCAGCTATACAGGGGCCGTAGTGGGTACGCAGTATTTT. Protein sequence: CASSYTGAVVGTQYF.

This clonotype has ten or more counts. The chain recombines TRBV29-1 with TRBJ1-5; D call uncertain. Germline V gene data show CDR1 as SQVTM and CDR2 as ANQGSEA. The V end lost 7 bases, the J end lost 1 base, and 14 bases lay between the germline ends. The CDR3 length is 14 residues. CDR3 DNA sequence: TGCAGCGCCTGGACCCGAAAGAGCAATCAGCCCCAGCATTTT. It is translated as CSAWTRKSNQPQHF.

This clonotype occurred a few times. The chain links TRBV7-9 to TRBJ2-2, with a weak D call TRBD1 (6 bases). The V and J ends lost 1 base and 6 bases respectively, with 12 bases between them. Germline V CDR1 and CDR2: SEHNR, FQNEAQ (reference sequence). The CDR3 extends over 15 amino acids. The CDR3 reads CASSLEGVFPGELFF. The DNA for the CDR3 is TGTGCCAGCAGCTTAGAGGGGGTTTTCCCCGGGGAGCTGTTTTTT.

This clonotype has more than one count but fewer than ten. This chain joins TRBV5-5 and TRBJ1-3; D gene uncertain. This CDR3 contains 13 residues. Germline CDR1 is SGHKS and CDR2 is YYEKEE (reference sequence). With 0 bases removed from V and 7 bases from J, the gap between germline ends came to 8 bases. CDR3 sequence reads: CASSLAGMNTIYF. CDR3 coding DNA: TGTGCCAGCAGCTTGGCAGGAATGAACACCATATATTTT.

There are a few counts of this clonotype. The chain carries TRBV14 and TRBJ2-7; 7 nucleotides agree with TRBD1. Per germline, CDR1 SGHDN and CDR2 FVKESK. The CDR3 consists of 14 residues. The V segment lost 5 bases and the J segment 4 bases; nucleotides outside the gene matches: 8. CDR3 sequence: CASSDWDRSYEQYF. CDR3 DNA sequence: TGTGCCAGCAGCGACTGGGACAGAAGTTACGAGCAGTACTTC.

There are many counts of this clonotype. The gene calls are TRBV4-3 and TRBJ1-1; D not resolved. Deletions cut 1 base from V and 8 bases from J, with 11 bases between. The CDR3 has 13 amino acids. Looked up from germline, CDR1 is LGHNA and CDR2 is YSLEER. The CDR3 region has the DNA TGCGCCAGCAGCCAAGCAACGGGATTCGAAGCTTTCTTT. Protein sequence: CASSQATGFEAFF.

Regarding this clonotype: Just one base apart from a much larger clone, this may be a read error. The rearrangement uses TRBV12-3 or TRBV12-4 and TRBJ1-1; no reliable D call. The CDR3 contains 14 residues. The V gene lost 6 bases and the J gene lost 2 bases, with 13 bases spanning the gap. This CDR3 reads CASSPMITNTEAFF. The CDR3 region has the DNA TGTGCCAGCAGCCCTATGATAACTAACACTGAAGCTTTCTTT.

This clonotype was detected ten times or more. The chain combines TRBV7-2 with TRBJ1-5; D is uncertain. Germline CDR1 and CDR2: SGHTA and FQGNSA. The CDR3 length is 14 residues. Trimming removed 5 bases from V and 2 bases from J, with 10 bases in between. CDR3 DNA sequence: TGTGCCAGCAGCCCTTGGGGAGGCAATCAGCCCCAGCATTTT. It specifies CASSPWGGNQPQHF.

This clonotype came up many times. The chain couples TRBV7-3 to TRBJ2-2; D might be TRBD2 (5 bases). Germline CDR1 is SGHTA and CDR2 is FQGTGA. The CDR3 has 16 amino acids. The germline V and J ends were trimmed by 0 bases and 3 bases, with 11 bases remaining between them. CDR3 amino acids: CASSLTRTQHTGELFF. The CDR3 bases are TGTGCCAGCAGCTTAACTAGGACTCAACACACCGGGGAGCTGTTTTTT. Complete variable domain (other parts from reference TRBV7-3 and TRBJ2-2): GAGVSQTPSNKVTEKGKYVELRCDPISGHTALYWYRQSLGQGPEFLIYFQGTGAADDSGLPNDRFFAVRPEGSVSTLKIQRTERGDSAVYLCASSLTRTQHTGELFFGEGSRLTVL.

This clonotype was seen ten or more times. The chain recombines TRBV12-3 or TRBV12-4 with TRBJ1-6; D is unresolved. V was clipped by 2 bases and J by 13 bases, with 18 bases between them. The CDR3 covers 15 residues. The CDR3 loop reads CASSLNTAGLLPLHF. The DNA of the CDR3 is TGTGCCAGCAGTTTAAATACGGCAGGCCTCCTCCCCCTCCACTTT.

V is TRBV28 and J is TRBJ1-2; 11 nucleotides align to TRBD1. After removal of 7 bases from V and 5 bases from J, the junction contained 9 bases not matched to a gene. Germline CDR1 and CDR2: MDHEN and SYDVKM. This CDR3 contains 15 residues. The DNA for the CDR3 is TGTGCCAGCACCTCCGCGGGACAGGGGGAGTATGGCTACACCTTC. Its translation: CASTSAGQGEYGYTF.

This clonotype has a count of ten or more. The chain carries TRBV29-1 and TRBJ1-1; the D gene is possibly TRBD1 (6 bases). The CDR3 is 12 residues long. V lost 8 bases, J lost 3 bases, and 13 bases lay in between. Germline CDR1 and CDR2: SQVTM and ANQGSEA. This CDR3 reads CSSRQEDTEAFF. Here the CDR3 DNA reads TGCAGCTCACGACAGGAGGACACTGAAGCTTTCTTT.

The rearrangement links TRBV20-1 to TRBJ2-7; 10 positions match TRBD2. Trimming at V came to 0 bases and at J to 1 base, leaving 3 bases not matched to a gene. The CDR3 contains 15 residues. Germline CDR1 and CDR2: DFQATT and SNEGSKA (reference sequence). The CDR3 region is CSARDSGGMSYEQYF. The CDR3 nucleotides are TGCAGTGCTAGAGATAGCGGGGGGATGTCCTACGAGCAGTACTTC.

This clonotype was detected a few times. This sequence joins TRBV28 and TRBJ2-7, with 8 bases aligning to TRBD1. The trim removed 6 bases at V and 12 bases at J, leaving 7 bases unmatched. CDR1 is MDHEN and CDR2 is SYDVKM in the germline V gene. CDR3 length equals 11 residues. CDR3 bases: TGTGCCAGCAGCACGGACAGGGCACCGTACTTC. It is translated as CASSTDRAPYF.

At least ten counts were recorded for this clonotype. V and J are TRBV5-8 and TRBJ1-2; perhaps TRBD1 as D (5 bases). The germline gives CDR1 SGHTS, CDR2 YDEGEE. The CDR3 is 14 amino acids. The V and J ends lost 5 bases and 6 bases respectively, with 17 bases between them. As DNA, the CDR3 is TGTGCCAGCAGTTCCGGTCGGGGGGACCATGGCTACACCTTC. This translates into CASSSGRGDHGYTF.

This clonotype was counted many times. The CDR3 nucleotides are TGTGCCAGCAGCCAAGATGACGGGGGGGCCGGGGAGCTGTTTTTT. Its translation: CASSQDDGGAGELFF. This chain connects TRBV4-2 to TRBJ2-2; TRBD2 aligns across 8 bases. CDR1 LGHNA and CDR2 YNFKEQ come from the germline V gene. The CDR3 loop spans 15 amino acids. V lost 0 bases, J lost 6 bases, and 3 bases stayed unmatched.

In this sample, this clonotype turned up many times. This chain uses TRBV3-1 with TRBJ2-3; D perhaps matches TRBD2 (6 bases). The CDR3 loop spans 16 amino acids. Germline loops: CDR1 LGHDT, CDR2 YNNKEL (reference sequence). V shed 0 bases and J shed 4 bases, with 14 bases lying between them. CDR3 in amino acids: CASSQETTSESDTQYF. The DNA for the CDR3 is TGTGCCAGCAGCCAAGAAACGACTAGTGAATCAGATACGCAGTATTTT.

This clonotype was detected many times. The chain carries TRBV29-1 and TRBJ2-5; either TRBD1 or TRBD2 may fit D (5 bases each). The V and J ends lost 0 bases and 2 bases respectively, with 10 bases between them. The CDR3 is 14 residues long. CDR1 is SQVTM and CDR2 is ANQGSEA in the germline V gene. CDR3 sequence reads: CSVEDPGPQETQYF. The CDR3 nucleotides read TGCAGCGTTGAAGATCCGGGACCGCAAGAGACCCAGTACTTC.